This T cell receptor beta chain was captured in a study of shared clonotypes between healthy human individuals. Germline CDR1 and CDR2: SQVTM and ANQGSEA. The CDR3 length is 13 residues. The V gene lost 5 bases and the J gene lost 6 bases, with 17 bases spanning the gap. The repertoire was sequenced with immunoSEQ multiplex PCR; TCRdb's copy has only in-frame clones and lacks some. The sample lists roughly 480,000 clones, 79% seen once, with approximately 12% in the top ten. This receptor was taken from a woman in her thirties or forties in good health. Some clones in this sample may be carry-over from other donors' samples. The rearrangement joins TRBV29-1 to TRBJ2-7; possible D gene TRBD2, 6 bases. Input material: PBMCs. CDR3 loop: CSVSTVGRSEQYF. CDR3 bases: TGCAGCGTTTCCACCGTAGGGAGGAGCGAGCAGTACTTC.